The clone carrying this T cell receptor (beta chain) was picked up many times. As yet, its antigen is unknown. Using its own MiXCR run on the reads, TCRdb lists one record per CDR3 protein. The sample lists some 46,000 distinct CDR3 sequences, around 18% occurring once. The record originates from a study of T cell repertoires in cytomegalovirus infection. The CDR3 spans 14 residues. The V end lost 10 bases, the J end lost 2 bases, and 15 bases lay between the germline ends. Germline lookup yields CDR1 LNHDA and CDR2 SQIVND (reference sequence). This sample comprised CD8+ T cells from cultured PBMCs, obtained from culture after CMV antigen stimulation. This clonotype originated in a human donor in good health (CMV status not recorded). Some clones in this sample may be carry-over from other donors' samples. The rearrangement joins TRBV19 to TRBJ1-3; perhaps TRBD1 as D (6 bases). The CDR3 spells CATWDTGAGNTIYF. Here the CDR3 DNA reads TGTGCCACGTGGGACACCGGAGCTGGAAACACCATATATTTT.